The sequence of this TCR beta chain was determined in a study of blood T cell repertoires in COVID-19. Study in general: The origin of the acute and convalescent COVID-19 samples was the United States, Italy and Spain. The cDNA or gDNA used as material had been derived from T cells, B-cell-depleted T cells, or PBMCs.

Trimming pared 0 bases from V and 0 bases from J, leaving 6 bases between. Germline V lookup: CDR1 MNHNS, CDR2 SASEGT. This CDR3 has 16 residues. Study processing details: By means of reference gene primer amplification, nucleated cell counts were estimated. The table came from immunoSEQ multiplex PCR; TCRdb's copy has only in-frame clones and leaves some out. The D gene and trimming were derived from the DNA, and the V and J assignments and clone size from that table. The table shows 200,000 to 300,000 clones, with about nine tenths occurring only once. The sample comprised peripheral blood. V is TRBV6-1 and J is TRBJ2-6; D ambiguous. The receptor comes from a woman aged 35 to 49 who had recovered from COVID-19. CDR3 coding DNA: TGTGCCAGCAGTGAAGCTCCTTACTCTGGGGCCAACGTCCTGACTTTC. Its translation is CASSEAPYSGANVLTF.